This TCR beta chain was identified in a study of CD8 T cells in ankylosing spondylitis (dated by TCRdb to about 2017). About the full investigation: The study set out to find disease-linked TCR variants by profiling T cell receptor beta repertoires in ankylosing spondylitis patients and healthy donors. In total, the full study cohort was made up of some 110 healthy donors and 25 to 30 ankylosing spondylitis patients. Peripheral blood was sampled, and synovial fluid was also collected from ankylosing spondylitis patients. What the work shows at the level of the full study, not this receptor alone: Significant enrichment of the disease-linked clones was reported in matched synovial fluid samples from ankylosing spondylitis patients. In peripheral blood, the disease-linked clones were found at relatively low frequencies and had a CD8+ phenotype. Some of the motif variants had been reported before in the synovial fluid and blood of reactive arthritis patients, a finding that suggests common disease-initiation mechanisms. Blood from ankylosing spondylitis patients appeared to be characterized by a TCR beta motif composed of under ten highly homologous amino acid variants.

Sequencing was performed on an Illumina HiSeq 2500. Quantitative 5'-RACE with molecular barcodes was used to prepare TCR beta libraries. The study's own analysis went as follows. A new computational method, built on a probabilistic model of VDJ rearrangement, was used to identify disease-linked TCR variants. The raw public data were reprocessed by TCRdb itself: fastp quality trimming at Q25, MiXCR clonotype calling, in-frame beta chains only. Each CDR3 protein appears once, grouped with its most common genes and DNA. What appears here as the V and J calls and clone size reflects TCRdb's work, not the paper's. Recorded for this sample are about 360,000 distinct CDR3 sequences; approximately 22% of them occurred a single time. Less than 15% of the sample lies in the top ten. This clonotype was counted a few times. Its binding antigen is unknown. No much larger clone exists at a distance of one base, and base qualities are not known.

V drops 5 bases and J drops 2 bases, leaving 10 bases in between. Reading the germline V gene (reference sequence) gives CDR1 LNHNV and CDR2 YYDKDF. Including cysteine and phenylalanine, the CDR3 has 14 amino acids. CDR3 DNA is the only sequence kept; it has 42 bases, read in frame from the first base. The chain links TRBV15 with TRBJ1-5; no D gene can be assigned with confidence. The sample was blood, either unsorted or a sorted T cell fraction (not recorded which). The TCR sequence derives from a male donor with ankylosing spondylitis or in good health (not recorded which). The sequenced DNA is TGTGCCACCAGCGTAGACCAAGGCAATCAGCCCCAGCATTTT. This yields the protein CATSVDQGNQPQHF.